This TCR beta chain was obtained from a study of blood T cells in healthy people across ages. PCR was performed a second time for roughly 7 to 11 cycles using a sample-barcoded 5' primer and a J-beta primer mix. Every cDNA molecule carried a tag from a template-switch adaptor bearing 12 random nucleotides. From the 5' RACE reads, TCRdb called clonotypes with MiXCR, one entry per CDR3 protein. The sample contains 1,500,000 or so distinct CDR3 sequences, around 55% of which appear only once. This clonotype appeared once. V was trimmed by 3 bases and J by 7 bases, leaving 10 bases between them. CDR1 is SEHNR and CDR2 is FQNEAQ in the germline V gene (reference sequence). The CDR3 runs to 13 residues.

The sequenced sample was blood. This clonotype originated in a man younger than 35 in good health. V and J are TRBV7-9 and TRBJ1-5; possibly TRBD1 for D (6 bases). CDR3 in DNA: TGTGCCAGCAGCTTTGTAGGGGGACAGCCCCAGCATTTT. This codes for CASSFVGGQPQHF.